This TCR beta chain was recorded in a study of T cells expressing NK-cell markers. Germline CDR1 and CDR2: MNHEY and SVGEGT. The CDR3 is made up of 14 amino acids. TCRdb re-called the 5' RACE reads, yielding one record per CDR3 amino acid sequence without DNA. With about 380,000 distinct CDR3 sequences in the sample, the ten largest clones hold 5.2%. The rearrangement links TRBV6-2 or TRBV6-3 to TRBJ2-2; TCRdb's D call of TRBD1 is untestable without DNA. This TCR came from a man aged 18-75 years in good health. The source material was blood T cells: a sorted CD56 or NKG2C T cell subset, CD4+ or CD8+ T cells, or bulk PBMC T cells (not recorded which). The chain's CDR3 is CASSRAGRLGELFF.